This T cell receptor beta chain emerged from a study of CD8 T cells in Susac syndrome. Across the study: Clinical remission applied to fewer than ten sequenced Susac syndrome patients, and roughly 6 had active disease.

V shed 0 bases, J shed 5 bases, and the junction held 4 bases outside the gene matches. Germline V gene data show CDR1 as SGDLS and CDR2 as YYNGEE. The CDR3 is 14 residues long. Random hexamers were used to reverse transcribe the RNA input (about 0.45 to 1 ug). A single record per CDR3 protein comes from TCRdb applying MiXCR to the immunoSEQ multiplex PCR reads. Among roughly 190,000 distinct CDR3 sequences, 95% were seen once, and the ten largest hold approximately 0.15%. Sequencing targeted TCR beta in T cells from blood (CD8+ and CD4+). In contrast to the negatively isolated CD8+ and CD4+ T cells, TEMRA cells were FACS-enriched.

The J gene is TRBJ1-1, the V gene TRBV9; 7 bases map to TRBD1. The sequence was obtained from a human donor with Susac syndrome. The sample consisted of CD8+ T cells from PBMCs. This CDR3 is CASSVEGARTEAFF. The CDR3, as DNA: TGTGCCAGCAGCGTAGAGGGGGCCAGGACTGAAGCTTTCTTT.